The 22 T cell receptor beta chains presented below share a single source sample, sequenced in a study of blood T cell repertoires in COVID-19. Here immunoSEQ multiplex PCR was the method, and the copy in TCRdb shows in-frame clones only, minus some. Of 200,000 to 250,000 clones in the sample, about 80% are singletons; the top ten hold around 1.8%. Sequencing input: PBMCs or T cells enriched from blood (not recorded which). The origin of the receptors is a man between 60 and 75 years old who had recovered from COVID-19.

Note on this clone: A clone one base away is much larger, so this may be a read error. The chain recombines TRBV14 with TRBJ1-2, with a possible D match to TRBD1 (5 bases). CDR1 is SGHDN, CDR2 FVKESK, per germline. This CDR3 has 13 amino acids. V lost 3 bases to trimming and J lost 2 bases, with 7 bases between them. CDR3 in amino acids: CASSQGLNYGYTF. CDR3 DNA: TGTGCCAGCAGCCAGGGACTGAACTATGGCTACACCTTC.

The gene calls are TRBV18 and TRBJ2-1, with TRBD2 matching over 15 bases. Per the germline V gene, CDR1 is KGHSH and CDR2 is LQKENI. This CDR3 is built from 18 residues. V lost 2 bases to trimming and J lost 6 bases; unmatched junction nucleotides: 8. CDR3 amino acids: CASSPRTSGGATGNEQFF. In nucleotides, the CDR3 is TGTGCCAGCTCACCAAGGACTAGCGGGGGGGCAACAGGCAATGAGCAGTTCTTC.

The chain recombines TRBV19 with TRBJ2-7, with a possible D match to TRBD2 (5 bases). Germline V lookup: CDR1 LNHDA, CDR2 SQIVND (reference sequence). CDR3 length equals 16 residues. Trimming took 0 bases from V and 1 from J, leaving 13 bases between them. The CDR3 sequence: CASSIEAGLVSYEQYF. CDR3 sequence (DNA): TGTGCCAGTAGTATAGAGGCAGGACTGGTTTCCTACGAGCAGTACTTC. Full variable domain (missing parts from reference TRBV19 and TRBJ2-7): DGGITQSPKYLFRKEGQNVTLSCEQNLNHDAMYWYRQDPGQGLRLIYYSQIVNDFQKGDIAEGYSVSREKKESFPLTVTSAQKNPTAFYLCASSIEAGLVSYEQYFGPGTRLTVT.

The genes are TRBV10-1 and TRBJ2-1; TRBD2 aligns across 12 bases. CDR1 WNHNN and CDR2 SYGVQD come from the germline V gene (reference sequence). V gave up 4 bases and J gave up 5 bases; unmatched junction bases: 15. The CDR3 loop spans 19 amino acids. CDR3 DNA: TGCGCCAGCAGTGGCCCTAGCGGGGGGGGGACAATTACTAACAATGAGCAGTTCTTC. Translation: CASSGPSGGGTITNNEQFF.

Here the CDR3 reads CASRYLPGQVVGYTF. For the CDR3, the DNA is TGCGCCAGCAGATATTTGCCCGGACAGGTTGTAGGCTACACCTTC. V and J are TRBV5-1 and TRBJ1-2; 7 bases are a match to TRBD1. After removal of 5 bases from V and 8 bases from J, the junction contained 15 bases not matched to a gene. Germline CDR1 is SGHRS and CDR2 is YFSETQ. The CDR3 is made up of 15 amino acids.

This clone was picked up one time. This chain uses TRBV4-3 with TRBJ2-7, with a tentative D call TRBD2 (5 bases). The CDR3 runs 15 residues. Germline-derived CDR1 and CDR2 are LGHNA and YSLEER. V was clipped by 0 bases and J by 6 bases, with 15 bases between them. CDR3 sequence: CASSQDGLARSEQYF. The CDR3 bases are TGCGCCAGCAGCCAAGATGGGCTAGCCCGGAGCGAGCAGTACTTC.

The rearrangement links TRBV13 to TRBJ2-3, with 9 positions matching TRBD2. The CDR3 loop spans 17 amino acids. Germline V gene data show CDR1 as PRHDT and CDR2 as FYEKMQ (reference sequence). V shed 5 bases, J shed 0 bases, and the junction held 9 bases outside the gene matches. CDR3 nucleotide sequence: TGTGCCAGCAGCCCCGGGACTAGCCGCACTAGCACAGATACGCAGTATTTT. As protein: CASSPGTSRTSTDTQYF. Together with reference TRBV13 and TRBJ2-3, the CDR3 gives the full variable domain: AAGVIQSPRHLIKEKRETATLKCYPIPRHDTVYWYQQGPGQDPQFLISFYEKMQSDKGSIPDRFSAQQFSDYHSELNMSSLELGDSALYFCASSPGTSRTSTDTQYFGPGTRLTVL.

The chain employs TRBV18 and TRBJ2-5; D gene ambiguous. CDR3 length: 13 residues. Germline CDR1 reads KGHSH; CDR2 reads LQKENI. With 1 base removed from V and 1 base from J, the gap between germline ends came to 4 bases. CDR3 loop: CASSPHSQETQYF. As DNA, the CDR3 is TGTGCCAGCTCACCACACAGCCAAGAGACCCAGTACTTC.

The chain carries TRBV19 and TRBJ1-2; the D gene is possibly TRBD1 (5 bases). Trimming removed 6 bases from V and 5 bases from J, with 22 bases in between. The CDR3 loop spans 16 amino acids. In germline, CDR1 is LNHDA, CDR2 SQIVND (reference sequence). CDR3 sequence: CASRSTPTLPGYGYTF. The CDR3 bases are TGTGCCAGTAGATCTACCCCCACACTACCAGGGTATGGCTACACCTTC.

This clone has ten or more counts. The V and J genes are TRBV11-2 and TRBJ1-1; D call uncertain. CDR1 is SGHAT and CDR2 is FQNNGV in the germline V gene. The CDR3 is made up of 13 amino acids. V was cut by 2 bases and J by 6 bases, with 10 bases left in between. In DNA form, the CDR3 reads TGTGCCAGCAGCTTAATGTTGTCTGCTGAAGCTTTCTTT. Protein product: CASSLMLSAEAFF. Looking up the rest from reference TRBV11-2 and TRBJ1-1 gives the full variable domain: EAGVAQSPRYKIIEKRQSVAFWCNPISGHATLYWYQQILGQGPKLLIQFQNNGVVDDSQLPKDRFSAERLKGVDSTLKIQPAKLEDSAVYLCASSLMLSAEAFFGQGTRLTVV.

This clone was picked up a small number of times. The same CDR3 also results from other DNA sequences found in this sample. The chain uses TRBV7-9 and TRBJ1-1; tentatively, D is TRBD1 (5 bases). The CDR3 has 14 amino acids. V was shortened by 1 base and J by 5 bases, with 11 bases between the two germline ends. Germline V gene data show CDR1 as SEHNR and CDR2 as FQNEAQ (reference sequence). The CDR3 is CASSLEGVGTEAFF. CDR3 coding DNA: TGTGCCAGCAGCTTAGAAGGGGTAGGGACTGAAGCTTTCTTT.

J is TRBJ1-1 and V is TRBV7-3; D is possibly TRBD1 (5 bases). Germline CDR1 reads SGHTA; CDR2 reads FQGTGA. There are 13 residues in the CDR3. The V and J ends lost 1 base and 7 bases respectively, with 10 bases between them. The CDR3 protein is CASSLIYDSEAFF. DNA for the CDR3: TGTGCCAGCAGCTTAATTTACGACAGTGAAGCTTTCTTT.

The rearrangement uses TRBV6-5 and TRBJ2-7; TRBD1 matches 7 bases. Germline-derived CDR1 and CDR2 are MNHEY and SVGAGI. This CDR3 is built from 15 residues. V was clipped by 5 bases and J by 2 bases; unmatched bases: 9. In DNA, the CDR3 is TGTGCCAGCAGTCCCGGGACAGACGTTCCCTACGAGCAGTACTTC. Translated, it gives CASSPGTDVPYEQYF.

This clone was recorded a few times. J is TRBJ1-1 and V is TRBV7-9; D call uncertain. CDR1 and CDR2 (germline): SEHNR, FQNEAQ (reference sequence). This CDR3 is built from 14 residues. V was clipped by 7 bases and J by 1 base, with 13 bases between them. CDR3 loop: CASTPLVANTEAFF. The CDR3 DNA is TGTGCCAGCACCCCCCTCGTGGCGAACACTGAAGCTTTCTTT.

This clone is deemed medium-sized. The chain couples TRBV12-5 to TRBJ2-3, with 11 bases aligning to TRBD2. Unmatched junction bases numbered 10, after V lost 7 bases and J lost 7 bases. This CDR3 has 15 amino acids. From germline, CDR1 is LGHNT and CDR2 FRNRAP. CDR3 region: CASEPLAGGLHTQYF. The CDR3, as DNA: TGTGCTAGTGAGCCTTTAGCGGGGGGGCTGCATACGCAGTATTTT.

A word on this clone: In the same sample, other DNA sequences code for this CDR3. V and J are TRBV18 and TRBJ2-7; no firm D call. The CDR3 loop spans 12 amino acids. The ends were cut back, 3 bases at V and 4 bases at J, with 7 bases in the middle. From germline, CDR1 is KGHSH and CDR2 LQKENI. The CDR3 DNA sequence: TGTGCCAGCTCACCCCGCGGATACGAGCAGTACTTC. It translates to CASSPRGYEQYF. The full variable domain, with the rest looked up from reference TRBV18 and TRBJ2-7, is NAGVMQNPRHLVRRRGQEARLRCSPMKGHSHVYWYRQLPEEGLKFMVYLQKENIIDESGMPKERFSAEFPKEGPSILRIQQVVRGDSAAYFCASSPRGYEQYFGPGTRLTVT.

The chain recombines TRBV7-2 with TRBJ2-2; 7 bases line up with TRBD2. Germline values: CDR1 SGHTA, CDR2 FQGNSA. This CDR3 contains 17 residues. The trim removed 5 bases at V and 6 bases at J, leaving 15 bases unmatched. This CDR3 reads CASSPLRTLGLAGELFF. CDR3 nucleotides: TGTGCCAGCAGCCCCCTAAGGACCCTCGGACTAGCCGGGGAGCTGTTTTTT.

The chain uses TRBV2 and TRBJ2-1, with 8 bases matching TRBD2. The J segment lost 2 bases and the V segment lost 7 bases, leaving 4 bases of the junction unmatched. Germline values: CDR1 SNHLY, CDR2 FYNNEI. The CDR3 is 14 residues long. CDR3 DNA: TGTGCCAGCAAGGGCGGGGGGCCCTACAATGAGCAGTTCTTC. This gives the protein CASKGGGPYNEQFF.

CDR3 residues: CASSLGADYGYTF. Written as DNA, the CDR3 is TGTGCCAGCAGTTTGGGGGCTGACTATGGCTACACCTTC. V usage is TRBV25-1 and J usage is TRBJ1-2; a possible D gene is TRBD1 (6 bases). The V and J ends lost 5 bases and 3 bases respectively, with 10 bases between them. This CDR3 has 13 amino acids. CDR1 is MGHDK and CDR2 is SYGVNS in the germline V gene.

This chain connects TRBV5-1 to TRBJ1-1; TRBD1 might be the D (5 bases). The V and J ends lost 1 base and 0 bases respectively, with 13 bases between them. The CDR3 contains 16 residues. Germline assignment: CDR1 SGHRS and CDR2 YFSETQ. The CDR3 nucleotides are TGCGCCAGCAGCTTGCAGGGTGGGCTACTGAACACTGAAGCTTTCTTT. It specifies CASSLQGGLLNTEAFF.

This rearrangement joins TRBV18 to TRBJ1-2; possible D gene TRBD1, 6 bases. Germline lookup yields CDR1 KGHSH and CDR2 LQKENI. This CDR3 contains 15 residues. V was pared by 5 bases and J by 8 bases, with 21 bases between. Here the CDR3 reads CASSEGQDRVIGYTF. The CDR3 DNA reads as TGTGCCAGCTCAGAGGGCCAGGACAGAGTTATCGGCTACACCTTC.

The chain employs TRBV7-9 and TRBJ1-1; weak D call: TRBD1 (6 bases). There are 13 residues in the CDR3. Germline values: CDR1 SEHNR, CDR2 FQNEAQ (reference sequence). With 3 bases removed from V and 4 bases from J, the gap between germline ends came to 9 bases. The CDR3 sequence is CASSFLGGTEAFF. The CDR3 nucleotides read TGTGCCAGCAGCTTCCTAGGGGGCACTGAAGCTTTCTTT.